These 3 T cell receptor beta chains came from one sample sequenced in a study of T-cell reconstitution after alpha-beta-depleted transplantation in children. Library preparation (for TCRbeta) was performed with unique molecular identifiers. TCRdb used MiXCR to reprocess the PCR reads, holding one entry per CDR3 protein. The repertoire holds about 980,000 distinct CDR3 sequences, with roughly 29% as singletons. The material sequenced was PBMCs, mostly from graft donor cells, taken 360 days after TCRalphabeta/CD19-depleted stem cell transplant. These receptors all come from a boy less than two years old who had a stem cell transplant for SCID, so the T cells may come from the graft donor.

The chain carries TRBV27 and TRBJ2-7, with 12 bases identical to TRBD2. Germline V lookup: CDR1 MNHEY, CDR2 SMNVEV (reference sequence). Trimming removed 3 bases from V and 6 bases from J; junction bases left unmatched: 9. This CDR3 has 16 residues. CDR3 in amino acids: CASSFSSRTSGAEQYF. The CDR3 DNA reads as TGTGCCAGCAGTTTCTCTTCCCGGACTAGCGGGGCCGAGCAGTACTTC.

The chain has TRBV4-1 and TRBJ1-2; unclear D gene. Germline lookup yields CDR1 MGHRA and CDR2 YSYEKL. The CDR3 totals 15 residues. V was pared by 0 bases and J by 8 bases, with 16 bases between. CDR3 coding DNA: TGCGCCAGCAGCCAAGACCGTGTGCAGCTCTGGGGCTACACCTTC. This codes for CASSQDRVQLWGYTF.

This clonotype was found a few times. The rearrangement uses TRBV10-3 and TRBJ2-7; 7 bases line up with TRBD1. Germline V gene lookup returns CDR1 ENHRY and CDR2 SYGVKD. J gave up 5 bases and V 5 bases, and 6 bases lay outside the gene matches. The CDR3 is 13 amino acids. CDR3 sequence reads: CAISTTGKNEQYF. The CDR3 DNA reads TGTGCCATCAGTACGACAGGGAAGAACGAGCAGTACTTC.